These 29 T cell receptor beta chains were all obtained from the same sample, sequenced in a study of CD8+ T cells in alopecia areata (dated 2018 in TCRdb). Libraries were constructed by the immunoSEQ multiplex PCR assay. To provide template for TCR sequencing, every sample had RNA extracted and reverse transcribed into cDNA. TCRdb mirrors the immuneACCESS table, restricted to in-frame sequences. Some clones are absent from its copies; in checked studies, under half trace to an unresolved V gene, and the reason for the others is unknown. The sample table lists about 100,000 clones, 44% of them with a count of one. About 17% of the sample is taken by the ten largest. In light of the paper, this sample's time point label describes: around 22 weeks on oral tofacitinib. This specimen's treatment or condition label, per the study, means: oral pan-JAK inhibitor, 5-10 mg twice daily. The input for sequencing was CD8+ T cells sorted from blood, taken at week 24, from a patient treated with tofacitinib. These receptors were collected from a human donor with alopecia areata.

The chain links TRBV14 to TRBJ2-2; D is uncertain. V was shortened by 2 bases and J by 4 bases, with 11 bases between the two germline ends. Germline CDR1 is SGHDN and CDR2 is FVKESK. The CDR3 is 15 amino acids. The CDR3 coding sequence is TGTGCCAGCAGCCAACTGTCGCCGGGCACCGGGGAGCTGTTTTTT. This encodes CASSQLSPGTGELFF.

The chain joins TRBV4-1 to TRBJ2-3; D remains ambiguous. The CDR3 consists of 13 residues. V lost 3 bases, J lost 4 bases, and 8 bases lay in between. The germline V gene has CDR1 MGHRA and CDR2 YSYEKL. CDR3 loop: CASSQGSADTQYF. Here the CDR3 DNA reads TGCGCCAGCAGCCAGGGGTCAGCAGATACGCAGTATTTT.

This clone turned up a few times. The gene calls are TRBV25-1 and TRBJ2-5, with D maybe TRBD2 (6 bases). The germline V gene has CDR1 MGHDK and CDR2 SYGVNS. V lost 4 bases, J lost 5 bases, and 14 bases lay in between. The CDR3 contains 14 residues. The CDR3: CASSAGRAGETQYF. CDR3 DNA: TGTGCCAGCAGTGCGGGCAGGGCGGGGGAGACCCAGTACTTC.

This clone was seen only a few times. The chain employs TRBV7-2 and TRBJ2-1; a weak D match, TRBD2 (6 bases). CDR1 is SGHTA and CDR2 is FQGNSA in the germline V gene. V lost 2 bases to trimming and J lost 0 bases, with 11 bases between them. CDR3 length equals 16 residues. CDR3 nucleotide sequence: TGTGCCAGCAGCTTATTCGGAGGGACCTCCTACAATGAGCAGTTCTTC. Translation: CASSLFGGTSYNEQFF.

CDR3 loop: CASSQVMRGARELFF. The CDR3 DNA reads as TGTGCCAGCAGCCAAGTTATGCGGGGCGCGCGGGAGCTGTTTTTT. V usage is TRBV4-2 and J usage is TRBJ2-2; D perhaps matches TRBD2 (6 bases). The CDR3 length is 15 residues. Trimming cost V 1 base and J 9 bases, with 15 bases left between them. Germline V gene data show CDR1 as LGHNA and CDR2 as YNFKEQ.

Only a few counts were recorded for this clone. CDR3 nucleotide sequence: TGTGCCAGCAGCCAAGCCGGTTTTCATCAGCCCCAGCATTTT. Amino acids: CASSQAGFHQPQHF. The rearrangement joins TRBV14 to TRBJ1-5; D unclear. The CDR3 extends over 14 amino acids. Trimming shortened V by 1 base and J by 5 bases, and 9 bases separated the two germline ends. Per the germline V gene, CDR1 is SGHDN and CDR2 is FVKESK.

The genes are TRBV7-9 and TRBJ2-3; no definite D call. The CDR3 is 13 amino acids. V was cut by 1 base and J by 2 bases, with 4 bases left in between. The germline V gene encodes CDR1 SEHNR and CDR2 FQNEAQ (reference sequence). CDR3 DNA: TGTGCCAGCAGCTTAGGGTCCACAGATACGCAGTATTTT. The encoded protein is CASSLGSTDTQYF.

V is TRBV5-1 and J is TRBJ2-1; possible D gene TRBD1, 6 bases. V gave up 4 bases and J gave up 5 bases, with 13 bases separating them. Per the germline V gene, CDR1 is SGHRS and CDR2 is YFSETQ. This CDR3 has 14 residues. The CDR3 reads CASSPPGQDNEQFF. DNA for the CDR3: TGCGCCAGCAGCCCGCCGGGACAAGACAATGAGCAGTTCTTC.

V usage is TRBV6-5 and J usage is TRBJ1-5; the D is unclear. With 2 bases removed from V and 6 bases from J, the gap between germline ends came to 11 bases. Per the germline V gene, CDR1 is MNHEY and CDR2 is SVGAGI. The CDR3 length is 14 residues. Here the CDR3 reads CASSYGPGIQPQHF. The CDR3 DNA follows: TGTGCCAGCAGTTACGGGCCGGGAATTCAGCCCCAGCATTTT.

This clone was seen once. The chain recombines TRBV30 with TRBJ2-5; no firm D call. CDR1 is GTSNPN and CDR2 is SVGIG in the germline V gene (reference sequence). CDR3 size: 13 residues. V lost 3 bases and J 2 bases, leaving 10 bases between the germline ends. CDR3 amino acids: CAWSSFGQETQYF. DNA of the CDR3: TGTGCCTGGAGCTCGTTTGGTCAAGAGACCCAGTACTTC. Based on the CDR3 plus reference TRBV30 and TRBJ2-5, the full variable domain is SQTIHQWPATLVQPVGSPLSLECTVEGTSNPNLYWYRQAAGRGLQLLFYSVGIGQISSEVPQNLSASRPQDRQFILSSKKLLLSDSGFYLCAWSSFGQETQYFGPGTRLLVL.

This sequence joins TRBV19 and TRBJ2-2; D is undetermined. Germline assignment: CDR1 LNHDA and CDR2 SQIVND (reference sequence). The V end was cut by 4 bases, the J end by 9 bases, with 6 bases between. This CDR3 is built from 11 residues. CDR3 region: CASSTYRELFF. Written as DNA, the CDR3 is TGTGCCAGTAGTACTTACCGGGAGCTGTTTTTT. Based on the CDR3 plus reference TRBV19 and TRBJ2-2, the full variable domain is DGGITQSPKYLFRKEGQNVTLSCEQNLNHDAMYWYRQDPGQGLRLIYYSQIVNDFQKGDIAEGYSVSREKKESFPLTVTSAQKNPTAFYLCASSTYRELFFGEGSRLTVL.

The chain carries TRBV30 and TRBJ2-7, with no clear D. Germline V gives CDR1 GTSNPN, CDR2 SVGIG (reference sequence). This CDR3 is 12 amino acids long. V was trimmed by 2 bases and J by 2 bases, leaving 7 bases between them. CDR3 protein: CAWSIIPYEQYF. The CDR3 DNA sequence: TGTGCCTGGAGTATTATACCCTACGAGCAGTACTTC.

CDR3 DNA sequence: TGCAGCGTTGAAGGCGGGAGATTGGGAGAGACCCAGTACTTC. It is translated as CSVEGGRLGETQYF. J is TRBJ2-5 and V is TRBV29-1, with 7 bases aligning to TRBD2. Germline lookup yields CDR1 SQVTM and CDR2 ANQGSEA. V lost 1 base, J lost 4 bases, and 6 bases stayed unmatched. There are 14 residues in the CDR3.

The rearrangement joins TRBV6-5 to TRBJ1-1; D uncertain. Deletions cut 0 bases from V and 0 bases from J, with 2 bases between. CDR1 MNHEY and CDR2 SVGAGI come from the germline V gene. The CDR3 contains 13 residues. CDR3 in DNA: TGTGCCAGCAGTTACTCGGTGAACACTGAAGCTTTCTTT. Translated: CASSYSVNTEAFF.

This clone came up a few times. This sequence joins TRBV19 and TRBJ2-7, with 7 bases fitting TRBD2. Losses at the gene ends were 5 bases for V and 1 base for J; bases not matched to a gene: 8. The CDR3 has 15 residues. Germline assignment: CDR1 LNHDA and CDR2 SQIVND (reference sequence). The CDR3 sequence: CASSQRAGMSYEQYF. CDR3 sequence (DNA): TGTGCCAGTAGTCAGAGAGCGGGAATGTCCTACGAGCAGTACTTC.

This rearrangement joins TRBV7-9 to TRBJ2-5, with D unclear. V gave up 5 bases and J gave up 5 bases, with 15 bases separating them. Germline V gives CDR1 SEHNR, CDR2 FQNEAQ (reference sequence). There are 14 residues in the CDR3. DNA for the CDR3: TGTGCCAGCAGCCTCCTCTTAGTTTGGGAGACCCAGTACTTC. This sequence encodes CASSLLLVWETQYF.

This chain connects TRBV2 to TRBJ2-1, with 9 positions matching TRBD2. The CDR3 runs to 15 residues. Germline V gene sequence: CDR1 SNHLY, CDR2 FYNNEI. The V segment lost 6 bases and the J segment 6 bases; nucleotides outside the gene matches: 9. CDR3 protein: CASSTPMREGNEQFF. Here the CDR3 DNA reads TGTGCCAGCAGCACCCCTATGCGGGAGGGCAATGAGCAGTTCTTC.

By sample fraction, this clone is medium-sized. The chain joins TRBV4-1 to TRBJ2-1; maybe TRBD2 (5 bases). CDR3 length: 15 residues. Germline CDR1 reads MGHRA; CDR2 reads YSYEKL. The ends were cut back, 0 bases at V and 6 bases at J, with 12 bases in the middle. The CDR3 reads CASSQEGGAGNEQFF. In DNA form, the CDR3 reads TGCGCCAGCAGCCAAGAAGGAGGCGCGGGCAATGAGCAGTTCTTC.

The V call is TRBV7-2, the J call TRBJ2-1; 7 nucleotides agree with TRBD1. V lost 5 bases, J lost 4 bases, and 8 bases stayed unmatched. CDR1 is SGHTA, CDR2 FQGNSA, per germline. The CDR3 runs 15 residues. In DNA form, the CDR3 reads TGTGCCAGCAGCCACCCAGAGACAGGGTACAATGAGCAGTTCTTC. It encodes CASSHPETGYNEQFF.

This clone has a handful of counts. The rearrangement uses TRBV5-1 and TRBJ2-7, with 10 bases fitting TRBD2. The trim removed 4 bases at V and 3 bases at J, leaving 7 bases unmatched. Looked up from germline, CDR1 is SGHRS and CDR2 is YFSETQ. CDR3 length: 15 residues. The CDR3 sequence: CASSKTSGRYYEQYF. The CDR3 nucleotides read TGCGCCAGCAGCAAGACTAGCGGGCGATACTACGAGCAGTACTTC.

The chain is built from TRBV28 and TRBJ1-1; maybe TRBD1 (5 bases). This CDR3 contains 17 residues. V was shortened by 4 bases and J by 1 base, with 19 bases between the two germline ends. Per germline, CDR1 MDHEN and CDR2 SYDVKM. The CDR3 coding sequence is TGTGCCAGCAGTTCTCCGGGGCGCAAGGGCCGGAACACTGAAGCTTTCTTT. It encodes CASSSPGRKGRNTEAFF.

This clone occurred once. The chain carries TRBV6-1 and TRBJ2-5, with D perhaps being TRBD1 or TRBD2 (5 bases each). This CDR3 contains 14 residues. Trimming stripped 7 bases from V and 2 bases from J, with 14 bases between. The germline CDR1 and CDR2 sequences are MNHNS and SASEGT. CDR3 DNA sequence: TGTGCCAGCATTTTGACAGCGGATCAAGAGACCCAGTACTTC. Protein product: CASILTADQETQYF.

The chain carries TRBV6-5 and TRBJ2-5, with 8 positions matching TRBD2. V trimming: 2 bases; J trimming: 5 bases; junction bases outside the gene matches: 7. The CDR3 runs 15 residues. The V gene's germline CDR1 is MNHEY and CDR2 SVGAGI. DNA for the CDR3: TGTGCCAGCAGTTACGGGCTAGCGGGCGGCGAGACCCAGTACTTC. Translating gives CASSYGLAGGETQYF.

The chain uses TRBV27 and TRBJ2-1; tentative D call: TRBD1 (6 bases). The germline V gene encodes CDR1 MNHEY and CDR2 SMNVEV (reference sequence). With 6 bases removed from V and 6 bases from J, the gap between germline ends came to 15 bases. The CDR3 is made up of 14 amino acids. CDR3 loop: CASSLDRSGNEQFF. In nucleotides, the CDR3 is TGTGCCAGCAGCCTAGACAGGTCTGGCAATGAGCAGTTCTTC.

The chain recombines TRBV4-1 with TRBJ2-6, with no clear D. V lost 0 bases and J lost 4, with 13 bases in between. Per germline, CDR1 MGHRA and CDR2 YSYEKL. The CDR3 sequence is 17 residues long. CDR3 sequence (DNA): TGCGCCAGCAGCCAAGACGAATCGGCGGTAGGGGCCAACGTCCTGACTTTC. Translated: CASSQDESAVGANVLTF.

The chain is built from TRBV19 and TRBJ2-7, with 10 bases matching TRBD2. V dropped 4 bases and J dropped 1; count of bases not matched to a gene: 1. The CDR3 covers 14 residues. Germline V gene sequence: CDR1 LNHDA, CDR2 SQIVND (reference sequence). CDR3 residues: CASSRTSGSYEQYF. The CDR3 DNA is TGTGCCAGTAGTAGGACTAGCGGATCCTACGAGCAGTACTTC.

This sequence joins TRBV5-1 and TRBJ2-5, with 10 bases that match TRBD2. The CDR3 is 16 amino acids. The trim removed 4 bases at V and 1 base at J, leaving 7 bases unmatched. Germline V gene data show CDR1 as SGHRS and CDR2 as YFSETQ. This CDR3 is CASSPGLADRQETQYF. The CDR3 nucleotides are TGCGCCAGCAGCCCAGGACTAGCGGACCGCCAAGAGACCCAGTACTTC.

The CDR3 loop reads CASSPGTGTYGYTF. The CDR3 DNA reads as TGTGCCAGTAGTCCCGGGACAGGGACCTATGGCTACACCTTC. The genes are TRBV19 and TRBJ1-2, with 9 bases that match TRBD1. Germline CDR1 is LNHDA and CDR2 is SQIVND (reference sequence). The length of the CDR3 is 14 residues. With V trimmed by 5 bases and J by 4 bases, 5 bases remained unmatched.

This sequence joins TRBV9 and TRBJ1-2; no definite D call. This CDR3 spans 13 amino acids. V was shortened by 0 bases and J by 4 bases, with 7 bases between the two germline ends. The germline CDR1 and CDR2 sequences are SGDLS and YYNGEE. CDR3 coding DNA: TGTGCCAGCAGCGTAGGACACGGCTATGGCTACACCTTC. Translated: CASSVGHGYGYTF.